A selection of T cell receptor beta chains follows, all from one sample in a study of OX40 agonist ivuxolimab in advanced cancers. Assay used: immunoSEQ multiplex PCR; TCRdb lists only in-frame clones, some missing. The data contain about 35,000 clones, about nine tenths of them singletons. Here the sequenced sample was CD4+ or CD8+ T cells sorted from blood, taken in a trial of the OX40 agonist ivuxolimab. The source of these receptors is an adult with an advanced solid tumor such as melanoma, head and neck, liver or kidney cancer. Both conserved end residues are part of each CDR3. Fields, in order: J gene, V gene, D gene, clone size, CDR3 DNA, CDR3 protein. D genes are given only for firm matches. Clone size, where shown, is once, few, many, or a class for clones that have expanded.

J: TRBJ2-3; V: TRBV7-9; D: TRBD2; size: .; DNA: TGTGCCAGCAGCTTAGTTGGACTAGCGGCCTCGCAGTATTTT; CDR3: CASSLVGLAASQYF
J: TRBJ2-7; V: TRBV19; D: .; size: .; DNA: TGTGCCAGTAGTATAGATGCCAGTTCCTACGAGCAGTACTTC; CDR3: CASSIDASSYEQYF
J: TRBJ1-1; V: TRBV4-2; D: .; size: .; DNA: TGTGCCAGCAGCCAAGATAAAGTAGGTAGGGACACTGAAGCTTTCTTT; CDR3: CASSQDKVGRDTEAFF
J: TRBJ2-7; V: TRBV19; D: .; size: .; DNA: TGTGCCAGTAGCCCGACAGGATACGAGCAGTACTTC; CDR3: CASSPTGYEQYF
J: TRBJ2-1; V: TRBV5-1; D: .; size: few; DNA: TGCGCCAGCAAGCTGTCTGGTGAGCAGTTCTTC; CDR3: CASKLSGEQFF
J: TRBJ2-1; V: TRBV4-1; D: .; size: .; DNA: TGCGCCAGCAGCCCTAGCCCTAGCTCCTACAATGAGCAGTTCTTC; CDR3: CASSPSPSSYNEQFF
J: TRBJ2-2; V: TRBV10-2; D: .; size: .; DNA: TGCGCCAGCAGTGATAGGGGGGGTAACGGGGAGCTGTTTTTT; CDR3: CASSDRGGNGELFF
J: TRBJ1-2; V: TRBV27; D: .; size: .; DNA: TGTGCCAGCATCCCAGGGGCCGGGTCATTTACCTATGGCTACACCTTC; CDR3: CASIPGAGSFTYGYTF
J: TRBJ2-7; V: TRBV6-5; D: TRBD1; size: .; DNA: TGTGCCAGCAGTCAGGGGGCCTACGAGCAGTACTTC; CDR3: CASSQGAYEQYF
J: TRBJ2-6; V: TRBV7-9; D: .; size: few; DNA: TGTGCCAGCGGGGCCCCTGGGGCCAACGTCCTGACTTTC; CDR3: CASGAPGANVLTF
J: TRBJ1-5; V: TRBV7-2; D: .; size: .; DNA: TGTGCCAGCAGCCCCGAGGGGGGCTCCCAGCCCCAGCATTTT; CDR3: CASSPEGGSQPQHF
J: TRBJ2-1; V: TRBV11-2; D: .; size: once; DNA: TGTGCCAGCAGCCCAGGTAGGCTATACAATGAGCAGTTCTTC; CDR3: CASSPGRLYNEQFF
J: TRBJ2-7; V: TRBV6-5; D: .; size: .; DNA: TGTGCCAGCAGTTACCAGGGGAACTACGAGCAGTACTTC; CDR3: CASSYQGNYEQYF
J: TRBJ1-1; V: TRBV7-2; D: .; size: .; DNA: TGTGCCAGCGGAGTAGGGTGGACTGAAGCTTTCTTT; CDR3: CASGVGWTEAFF
J: TRBJ2-3; V: TRBV9; D: TRBD2; size: .; DNA: TGTGCCAGCAGCGGGGGACTAACAAGCACAGATACGCAGTATTTT; CDR3: CASSGGLTSTDTQYF
J: TRBJ2-7; V: TRBV4-1; D: TRBD2; size: .; DNA: TGCGCCAGCAGTCCGCTTGCCCTAGCGGGACGGTACGAGCAGTACTTC; CDR3: CASSPLALAGRYEQYF
J: TRBJ2-7; V: TRBV6-5; D: .; size: once; DNA: TGTGCCAGCAGTTACTTGGACAGCGCCTACGAGCAGTACTTC; CDR3: CASSYLDSAYEQYF
J: TRBJ1-1; V: TRBV27; D: .; size: .; DNA: TGTGCCAGCAGTCGACTTGGGGGGAACACTGAAGCTTTCTTT; CDR3: CASSRLGGNTEAFF
J: TRBJ2-2; V: TRBV27; D: .; size: .; DNA: TGTGCCAGCAGTTATGTAAACACCGGGGAGCTGTTTTTT; CDR3: CASSYVNTGELFF
J: TRBJ2-1; V: TRBV4-1; D: .; size: .; DNA: TGCGCCAGCAGCCAAGATGGCTGGGATGAGCAGTTCTTC; CDR3: CASSQDGWDEQFF
J: TRBJ1-4; V: TRBV19; D: .; size: .; DNA: TGTGCCAGTAGTTCCGCGACAGTTAGTAATGAAAAACTGTTTTTT; CDR3: CASSSATVSNEKLFF
J: TRBJ2-2; V: TRBV4-3; D: .; size: .; DNA: TGCGCCAGCAGCCAAGATGATCTAGCATCGAACACCGGGGAGCTGTTTTTT; CDR3: CASSQDDLASNTGELFF
J: TRBJ2-1; V: TRBV27; D: .; size: .; DNA: TGTGCCAGCAGTTTAGCCAGCTTCTCCTACAATGAGCAGTTCTTC; CDR3: CASSLASFSYNEQFF
J: TRBJ2-1; V: TRBV19; D: TRBD2; size: .; DNA: TGTGCCAGTATGCCTAGCGGCTTTTCCTACAATGAGCAGTTCTTC; CDR3: CASMPSGFSYNEQFF
J: TRBJ2-5; V: TRBV7-9; D: .; size: once; DNA: TGTGCCAGCAGCGGGACGACTATAACGGAGACCCAAGAGACCCAGTACTTC; CDR3: CASSGTTITETQETQYF
J: TRBJ2-3; V: TRBV29-1; D: .; size: .; DNA: TGCAGCGTTGAAGACAGCCCTCGGGATACGCAGTATTTT; CDR3: CSVEDSPRDTQYF
J: TRBJ1-1; V: TRBV13; D: .; size: few; DNA: TGTGCCAGCAGCTCACGAGGGGGGGACACTGAAGCTTTCTTT; CDR3: CASSSRGGDTEAFF
J: TRBJ2-1; V: TRBV9; D: .; size: .; DNA: TGTGCCAGCAGCGTAGCGGCAGACGGTGAGCAGTTCTTC; CDR3: CASSVAADGEQFF
J: TRBJ2-7; V: TRBV4-1; D: .; size: .; DNA: TGCGCCAGCAGCCAAGCCGGACGGGCCTACGAGCAGTACTTC; CDR3: CASSQAGRAYEQYF
J: TRBJ2-6; V: TRBV19; D: .; size: .; DNA: TGTGCCAGCAGGGGGGGGTCTGGGGCCAACGTCCTGACTTTC; CDR3: CASRGGSGANVLTF
J: TRBJ1-4; V: TRBV28; D: TRBD1; size: .; DNA: TGTGCCAGCAGTCAGGACAGGGATAGACTGTTTTTT; CDR3: CASSQDRDRLFF
J: TRBJ1-5; V: TRBV28; D: TRBD1; size: .; DNA: TGTGCCAGCAGTTGGACAGGGGATAGGTTAAGCAATCAGCCCCAGCATTTT; CDR3: CASSWTGDRLSNQPQHF
J: TRBJ2-1; V: TRBV4-3; D: .; size: .; DNA: TGCGCCAGCAGCCCGAGACGGGGCAATGAGCAGTTCTTC; CDR3: CASSPRRGNEQFF
J: TRBJ2-7; V: TRBV4-3; D: TRBD2; size: .; DNA: TGCGCCAGCAGCCAAGACGAAGGTAGCGGGACCACCTACGAGCAGTACTTC; CDR3: CASSQDEGSGTTYEQYF
J: TRBJ2-1; V: TRBV28; D: TRBD1; size: .; DNA: TGTGCCGGATCAGTGCTAGGGGGCGAGCAGTTCTTC; CDR3: CAGSVLGGEQFF
J: TRBJ1-1; V: TRBV11-2; D: .; size: .; DNA: TGTGCCAGCAGCAATCGACAGGAAGGTCGGCCTGAAGCTTTCTTT; CDR3: CASSNRQEGRPEAFF
J: TRBJ1-5; V: TRBV27; D: .; size: .; DNA: TGTGCCAGCAGTTTATACTCTCGCAATCAGCCCCAGCATTTT; CDR3: CASSLYSRNQPQHF
J: TRBJ2-6; V: TRBV7-9; D: TRBD2; size: once; DNA: TGTGCCAGCAGCTTAACTGCTCTGGTGGGAGGGAACGGGGCCAACGTCCTGACTTTC; CDR3: CASSLTALVGGNGANVLTF
J: TRBJ2-7; V: TRBV7-8; D: .; size: .; DNA: TGTGCCAGCAGCTTAGGGTACGGGGGCTCCTACGAGCAGTACTTC; CDR3: CASSLGYGGSYEQYF
J: TRBJ1-2; V: TRBV7-2; D: TRBD1; size: .; DNA: TGTGCCAGCAGCCATGGACAGGGTAGTGGCTACACCTTC; CDR3: CASSHGQGSGYTF
J: TRBJ2-2; V: TRBV29-1; D: TRBD1; size: .; DNA: TGCAGCGTTGAGGTGTCTACAGGGGGTAACACCGGGGAGCTGTTTTTT; CDR3: CSVEVSTGGNTGELFF
J: TRBJ2-3; V: TRBV14; D: TRBD1; size: .; DNA: TGTGCCAGCAGCCAAGGCCACAGGGGATTAACAGATACGCAGTATTTT; CDR3: CASSQGHRGLTDTQYF
J: TRBJ2-7; V: TRBV5-1; D: .; size: .; DNA: TGCGCCAGCAGCTCACGGAAGGGCGAGCAGTACTTC; CDR3: CASSSRKGEQYF
J: TRBJ2-5; V: TRBV5-8; D: .; size: .; DNA: TGTGCCAGCAGCGTAACCCAAGAGACCCAGTACTTC; CDR3: CASSVTQETQYF
J: TRBJ2-1; V: TRBV25-1; D: TRBD2; size: .; DNA: TGTGCCAGCCGGGACAGAGAGACTAGCGGGAGGTACAATGAGCAGTTCTTC; CDR3: CASRDRETSGRYNEQFF
J: TRBJ2-5; V: TRBV21-1; D: .; size: .; DNA: TGTGCCAGCAGCAAAGTGAAGGAGTGGGGAACCCAAGAGACCCAGTACTTC; CDR3: CASSKVKEWGTQETQYF
J: TRBJ1-4; V: TRBV28; D: TRBD1; size: .; DNA: TGTGCCAGCAGTAATACAGGGGTGGGGAGTGAAAAACTGTTTTTT; CDR3: CASSNTGVGSEKLFF
J: TRBJ2-1; V: TRBV5-6; D: TRBD1; size: .; DNA: TGTGCCAGCAGGGCTACAGGGGCCCATGAGCAGTTCTTC; CDR3: CASRATGAHEQFF
J: TRBJ2-7; V: TRBV7-9; D: .; size: .; DNA: TGTGCCAGCAGCTTAAGATTGCACGAGCAGTACTTC; CDR3: CASSLRLHEQYF
J: TRBJ1-5; V: TRBV28; D: TRBD1; size: .; DNA: TGTGCCAGCAGTCCCCGTGGGCAGGGGGCAAATCAGCCCCAGCATTTT; CDR3: CASSPRGQGANQPQHF
J: TRBJ1-1; V: TRBV6-1; D: TRBD1; size: once; DNA: TGTGCCAGCAGTTCGGGACAGACATATCACTTCGAGTTCTTT; CDR3: CASSSGQTYHFEFF
J: TRBJ2-3; V: TRBV5-1; D: TRBD2; size: .; DNA: TGCGCCAGCAGCTTGTCGGGGGGAATGGTCCATACGCAGTATTTT; CDR3: CASSLSGGMVHTQYF
J: TRBJ2-2; V: TRBV5-5; D: .; size: .; DNA: TGTGCCAGCAGCTTGTCCAGGACGAACACCGGGGAGCTGTTTTTT; CDR3: CASSLSRTNTGELFF
J: TRBJ2-2; V: TRBV19; D: .; size: once; DNA: TGTGCCAGTAGTACCTTTGACTCGTCGAACACCGGGGAGCTGTTTTTT; CDR3: CASSTFDSSNTGELFF
J: TRBJ2-3; V: TRBV7-3; D: TRBD2; size: .; DNA: TGTGCCAGCAGCTGGACTAGCGGGTTCTCAGATACGCAGTATTTT; CDR3: CASSWTSGFSDTQYF
J: TRBJ2-2; V: TRBV29-1; D: .; size: .; DNA: TGCAGCGTTGTTCTAGTAGCGGAGTTCACCGGGGAGCTGTTTTTT; CDR3: CSVVLVAEFTGELFF
J: TRBJ1-2; V: TRBV7-2; D: TRBD1; size: .; DNA: TGTGCCAGCAGCTTTGCGAACAGGGGGCAGGGCTACACCTTC; CDR3: CASSFANRGQGYTF
J: TRBJ1-2; V: TRBV28; D: .; size: .; DNA: TGTGCCAGCAGTCTAACGAGGGGCAGTTCCCTCTATGGCTACACCTTC; CDR3: CASSLTRGSSLYGYTF
J: TRBJ1-1; V: TRBV7-9; D: .; size: .; DNA: TGTGCCAGCAGCTTACAACGGCTGAACACTGAAGCTTTCTTT; CDR3: CASSLQRLNTEAFF
J: TRBJ2-1; V: TRBV7-9; D: .; size: .; DNA: TGTGCCAGCAGCTTTTCCGGACGATTGACCTCCTACAATGAGCAGTTCTTC; CDR3: CASSFSGRLTSYNEQFF